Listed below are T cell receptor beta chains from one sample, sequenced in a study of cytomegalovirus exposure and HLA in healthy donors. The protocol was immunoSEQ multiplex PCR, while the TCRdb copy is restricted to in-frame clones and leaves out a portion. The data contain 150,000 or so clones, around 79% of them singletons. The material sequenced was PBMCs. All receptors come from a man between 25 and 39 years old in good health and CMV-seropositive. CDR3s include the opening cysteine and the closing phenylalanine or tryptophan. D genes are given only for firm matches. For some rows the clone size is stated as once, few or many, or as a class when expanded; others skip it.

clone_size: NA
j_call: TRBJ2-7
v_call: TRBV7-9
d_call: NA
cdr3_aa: CASSPHSYEQYF
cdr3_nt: TGTGCCAGCAGCCCCCACTCCTACGAGCAGTACTTC

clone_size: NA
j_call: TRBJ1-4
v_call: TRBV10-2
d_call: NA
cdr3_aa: CASYNYGISEKLFF
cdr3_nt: TGCGCCAGCTATAACTACGGGATAAGTGAAAAACTGTTTTTT

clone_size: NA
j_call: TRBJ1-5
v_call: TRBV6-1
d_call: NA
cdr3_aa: CASSENQAQPQHF
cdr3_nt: TGTGCCAGCAGTGAAAATCAGGCACAGCCCCAGCATTTT

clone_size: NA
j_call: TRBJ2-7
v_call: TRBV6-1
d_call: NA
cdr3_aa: CATGGMEGLHYEQYF
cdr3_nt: TGTGCCACCGGGGGAATGGAGGGACTTCACTACGAGCAGTACTTC

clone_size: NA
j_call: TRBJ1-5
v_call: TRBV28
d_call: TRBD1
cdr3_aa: CASRTTGTGNVEHF
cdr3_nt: TGTGCCAGCAGAACCACCGGGACAGGGAATGTTGAGCATTTT

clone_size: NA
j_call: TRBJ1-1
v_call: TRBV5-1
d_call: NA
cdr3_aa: CASSLAQGPNTEAFF
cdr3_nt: TGCGCCAGCAGCTTGGCGCAGGGGCCGAACACTGAAGCTTTCTTT

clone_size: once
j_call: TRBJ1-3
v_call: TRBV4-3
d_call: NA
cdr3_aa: CASSGGSGNTIYF
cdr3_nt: TGCGCCAGCAGCGGGGGGTCTGGAAACACCATATATTTT

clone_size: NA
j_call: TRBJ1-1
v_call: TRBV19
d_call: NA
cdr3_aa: CASSMGGRALNTEAFF
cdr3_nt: TGTGCCAGTAGTATGGGCGGGAGAGCCCTGAACACTGAAGCTTTCTTT

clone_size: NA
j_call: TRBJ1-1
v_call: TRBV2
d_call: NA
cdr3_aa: CASSEEPLRRGEAFF
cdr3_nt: TGTGCCAGCAGTGAAGAACCCCTCCGAAGGGGTGAAGCTTTCTTT

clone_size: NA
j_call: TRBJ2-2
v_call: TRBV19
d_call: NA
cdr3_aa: CASTRVPGELFF
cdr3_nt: TGTGCCAGTACCCGTGTCCCCGGGGAGCTGTTTTTT

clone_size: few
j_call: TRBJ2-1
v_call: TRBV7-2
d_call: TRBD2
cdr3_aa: CASSSRLAWEQFF
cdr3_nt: TGTGCCAGCAGCTCAAGACTAGCCTGGGAGCAGTTCTTC

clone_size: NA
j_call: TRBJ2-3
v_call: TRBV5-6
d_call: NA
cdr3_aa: CASSLDQGTDTQYF
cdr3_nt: TGTGCCAGCAGCTTGGATCAGGGCACAGATACGCAGTATTTT

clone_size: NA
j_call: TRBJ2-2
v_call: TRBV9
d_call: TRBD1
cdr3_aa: CASSDETQGATGELFF
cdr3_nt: TGTGCCAGCAGCGACGAAACCCAGGGGGCGACCGGGGAGCTGTTTTTT

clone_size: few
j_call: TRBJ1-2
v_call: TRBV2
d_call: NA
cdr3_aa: CASSEAGLHYGYTF
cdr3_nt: TGTGCCAGCAGTGAGGCAGGGCTACACTATGGCTACACCTTC

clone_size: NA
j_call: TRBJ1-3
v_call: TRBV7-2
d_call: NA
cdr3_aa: CASSPGSGNTIYF
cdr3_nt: TGTGCCAGCAGCCCGGGGTCTGGAAACACCATATATTTT

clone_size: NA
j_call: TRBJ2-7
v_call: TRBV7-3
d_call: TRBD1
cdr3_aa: CASSSRGSSYEQYF
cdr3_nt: TGTGCCAGCAGCTCCAGGGGGAGCTCCTACGAGCAGTACTTC

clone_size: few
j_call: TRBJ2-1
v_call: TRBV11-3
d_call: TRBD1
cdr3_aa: CASSLGPTGGSEQFF
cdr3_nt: TGTGCCAGCAGCCTGGGGCCCACAGGGGGGAGTGAGCAGTTCTTC

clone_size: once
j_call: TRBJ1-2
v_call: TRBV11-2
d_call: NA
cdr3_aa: CASSNIDRRLGGYTF
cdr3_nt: TGTGCCAGCAGCAACATCGACAGGAGATTAGGCGGCTACACCTTC

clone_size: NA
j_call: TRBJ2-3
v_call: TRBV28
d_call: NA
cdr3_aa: CASSPVGVTDTQYF
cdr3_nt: TGTGCCAGCAGCCCGGTAGGGGTCACAGATACGCAGTATTTT

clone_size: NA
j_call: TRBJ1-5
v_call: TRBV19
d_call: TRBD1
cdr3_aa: CASSIYPGTVSNQPQHF
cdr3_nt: TGTGCCAGTAGTATTTATCCCGGGACAGTTAGCAATCAGCCCCAGCATTTT

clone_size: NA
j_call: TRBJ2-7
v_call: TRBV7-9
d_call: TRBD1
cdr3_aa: CASSLGGTDEQYF
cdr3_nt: TGTGCCAGCAGCTTAGGGGGGACAGACGAGCAGTACTTC

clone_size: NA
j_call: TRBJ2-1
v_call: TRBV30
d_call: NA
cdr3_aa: CAWSVTEGLLYNEQFF
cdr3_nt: TGTGCCTGGAGTGTAACAGAAGGACTACTTTACAATGAGCAGTTCTTC

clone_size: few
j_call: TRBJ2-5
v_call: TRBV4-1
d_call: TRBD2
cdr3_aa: CASSPSGAPQETQYF
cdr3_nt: TGCGCCAGCAGCCCTAGCGGGGCGCCCCAAGAGACCCAGTACTTC

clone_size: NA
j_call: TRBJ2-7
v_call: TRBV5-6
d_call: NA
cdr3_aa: CASSLSESSYEQYF
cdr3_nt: TGTGCCAGCAGCTTGTCCGAGAGCTCCTACGAGCAGTACTTC

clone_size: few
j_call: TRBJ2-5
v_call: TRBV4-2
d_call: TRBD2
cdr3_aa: CASSQDPAGGRETQYF
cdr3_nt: TGTGCCAGCAGCCAAGATCCAGCGGGGGGGCGTGAGACCCAGTACTTC

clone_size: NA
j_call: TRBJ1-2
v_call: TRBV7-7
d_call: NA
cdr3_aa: CASSPILISNYGYTF
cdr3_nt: TGTGCTAGCAGCCCGATCCTAATTTCTAACTATGGCTACACCTTC

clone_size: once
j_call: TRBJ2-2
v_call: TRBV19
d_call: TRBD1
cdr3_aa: CASSKLGQSTGELFF
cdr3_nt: TGTGCCAGTAGTAAACTGGGACAGTCCACCGGGGAGCTGTTTTTT

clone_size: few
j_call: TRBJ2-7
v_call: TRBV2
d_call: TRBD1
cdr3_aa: CASSGGQGNTYEQYF
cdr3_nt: TGTGCCAGCAGTGGGGGACAGGGTAATACCTACGAGCAGTACTTC

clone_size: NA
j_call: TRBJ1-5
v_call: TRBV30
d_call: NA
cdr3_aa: CACSPSRPGQPQHF
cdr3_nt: TGTGCCTGTTCGCCCAGTAGACCAGGTCAGCCCCAGCATTTT

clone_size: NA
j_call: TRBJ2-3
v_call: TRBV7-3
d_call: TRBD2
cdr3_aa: CASSLGLARGPDTQYF
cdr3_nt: TGTGCCAGCAGCTTAGGACTAGCGAGGGGCCCAGATACGCAGTATTTT

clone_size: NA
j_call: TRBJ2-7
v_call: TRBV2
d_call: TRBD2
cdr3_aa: CASSGLAGRDSEQYF
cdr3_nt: TGTGCCAGCAGTGGACTAGCGGGAAGGGATAGCGAGCAGTACTTC

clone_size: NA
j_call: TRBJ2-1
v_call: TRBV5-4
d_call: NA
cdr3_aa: CASSLADGSSYNEQFF
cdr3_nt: TGTGCCAGCAGCTTGGCAGACGGGAGCTCCTACAATGAGCAGTTCTTC

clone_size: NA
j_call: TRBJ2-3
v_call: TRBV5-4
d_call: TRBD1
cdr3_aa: CASSLGGTGATGTDTQYF
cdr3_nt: TGTGCCAGCAGCTTGGGGGGGACAGGGGCTACGGGCACAGATACGCAGTATTTT

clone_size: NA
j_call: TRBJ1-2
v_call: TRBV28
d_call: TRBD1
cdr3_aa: CASSSTFLTGGYGYTF
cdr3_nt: TGTGCCAGCAGTTCTACTTTCCTAACAGGGGGCTATGGCTACACCTTC

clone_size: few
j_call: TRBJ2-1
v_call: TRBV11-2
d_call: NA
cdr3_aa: CASAPAGLAANKQFF
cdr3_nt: TGTGCCAGCGCCCCAGCTGGTCTAGCCGCCAATAAGCAGTTCTTC

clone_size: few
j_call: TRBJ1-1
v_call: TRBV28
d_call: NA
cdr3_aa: CASVERGGQNTEAFF
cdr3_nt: TGTGCCAGCGTCGAACGTGGGGGCCAGAACACTGAAGCTTTCTTT

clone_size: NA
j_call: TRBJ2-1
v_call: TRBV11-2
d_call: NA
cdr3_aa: CASSLSQGGYNEQFF
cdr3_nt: TGTGCCAGCAGCTTATCACAGGGGGGGTACAATGAGCAGTTCTTC

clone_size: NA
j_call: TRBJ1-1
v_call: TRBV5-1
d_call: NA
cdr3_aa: CASSLAQNTEAFF
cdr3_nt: TGCGCCAGCAGCTTGGCCCAGAACACTGAAGCTTTCTTT

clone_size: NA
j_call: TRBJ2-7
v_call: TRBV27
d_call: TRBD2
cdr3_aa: CASSPFSGSYPDF
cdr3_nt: TGTGCCAGCAGCCCTTTCAGCGGGAGTTATCCGGACTTC

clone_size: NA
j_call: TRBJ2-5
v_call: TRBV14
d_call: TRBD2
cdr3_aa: CASSQFKSLAGQETQYF
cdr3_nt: TGTGCCAGCAGCCAATTTAAATCGCTAGCGGGGCAAGAGACCCAGTACTTC

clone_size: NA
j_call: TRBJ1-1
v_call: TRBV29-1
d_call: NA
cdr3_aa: CSVGRGGMNTEAFF
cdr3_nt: TGCAGCGTTGGCAGGGGCGGAATGAACACTGAAGCTTTCTTT

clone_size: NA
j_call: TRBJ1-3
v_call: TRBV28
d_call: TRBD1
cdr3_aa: CASSTYTGARNTIYF
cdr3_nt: TGTGCCAGCAGTACATACACAGGGGCAAGAAACACCATATATTTT

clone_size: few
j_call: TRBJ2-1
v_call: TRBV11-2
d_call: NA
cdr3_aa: CASSWGENEQFF
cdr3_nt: TGTGCCAGCAGCTGGGGAGAGAATGAGCAGTTCTTC

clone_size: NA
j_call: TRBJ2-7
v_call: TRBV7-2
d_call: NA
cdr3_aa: CASSPTGSSYEQYF
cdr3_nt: TGTGCCAGCAGCCCAACAGGGTCCTCCTACGAGCAGTACTTC

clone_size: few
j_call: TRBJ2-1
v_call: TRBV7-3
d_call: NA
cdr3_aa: CASSSGQEGREQFF
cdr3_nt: TGTGCCAGCAGCTCGGGCCAGGAGGGCAGAGAGCAGTTCTTC